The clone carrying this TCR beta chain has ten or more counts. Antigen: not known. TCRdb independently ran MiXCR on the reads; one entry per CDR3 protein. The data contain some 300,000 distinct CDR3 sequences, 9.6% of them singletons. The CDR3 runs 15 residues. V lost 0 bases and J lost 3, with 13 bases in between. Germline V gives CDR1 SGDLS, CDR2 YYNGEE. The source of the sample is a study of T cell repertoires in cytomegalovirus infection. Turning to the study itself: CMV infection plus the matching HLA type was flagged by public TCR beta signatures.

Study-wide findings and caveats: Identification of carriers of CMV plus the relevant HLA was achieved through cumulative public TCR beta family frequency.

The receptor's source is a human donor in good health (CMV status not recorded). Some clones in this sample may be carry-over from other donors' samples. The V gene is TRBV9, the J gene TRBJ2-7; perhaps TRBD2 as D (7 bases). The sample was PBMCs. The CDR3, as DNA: TGTGCCAGCAGCGTAGAGGGGGGGGCGGGCTACGAGCAGTACTTC. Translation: CASSVEGGAGYEQYF. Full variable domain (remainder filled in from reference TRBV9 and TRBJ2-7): DSGVTQTPKHLITATGQRVTLRCSPRSGDLSVYWYQQSLDQGLQFLIQYYNGEERAKGNILERFSAQQFPDLHSELNLSSLELGDSALYFCASSVEGGAGYEQYFGPGTRLTVT.